The 24 T cell receptor beta chains below come from one sample, sequenced in a study of blood T cell repertoires in COVID-19. This table comes from immunoSEQ multiplex PCR, and its TCRdb copy is limited to in-frame clones, with some not included. This sample has around 40,000 clones, with around nine tenths found just once. The specimen sequenced was peripheral blood. These receptor sequences come from a human donor in a cohort sampled during active COVID-19.

A single count supports this clone. This rearrangement joins TRBV24-1 to TRBJ2-3, with D perhaps TRBD2 (6 bases). Germline V CDR1 and CDR2: KGHDR, SFDVKD. The V gene lost 10 bases and the J gene lost 8 bases, with 15 bases spanning the gap. CDR3 size: 12 residues. CDR3 DNA sequence: TGTGCCACGAGGGACTTGAGGAGTACGCAGTATTTT. Translation: CATRDLRSTQYF.

The chain joins TRBV9 to TRBJ2-1, with D tentatively TRBD2 (6 bases). V was shortened by 4 bases and J by 9 bases, with 23 bases between the two germline ends. The CDR3 is 16 amino acids. CDR1 SGDLS and CDR2 YYNGEE come from the germline V gene. The CDR3 loop reads CASSQGTPLLEGEQFF. The CDR3, as DNA: TGTGCCAGCAGCCAAGGGACCCCCTTATTGGAGGGTGAGCAGTTCTTC.

The chain uses TRBV19 and TRBJ1-6; D not certain. Trimming left V 7 bases short and J 7 bases short, with 17 bases between. The CDR3 covers 15 residues. The germline gives CDR1 LNHDA, CDR2 SQIVND (reference sequence). The CDR3 here is CASNEALHVNSPLHF. Here the CDR3 DNA reads TGTGCCAGTAATGAGGCCCTTCACGTGAATTCACCCCTCCACTTT.

For this clone: At one boundary the junction diverges from the germline segment, which might be a read error. V usage is TRBV7-3 and J usage is TRBJ2-1, with TRBD2 matching 9 bases. CDR1 is SGHTA, CDR2 FQGTGA, per germline. The CDR3 is made up of 14 amino acids. The CDR3 DNA is TGTGCCAGCAGCTTAAGCGATTATAGCGGGGGTGGGATCTTC. Encoded protein: CASSLSDYSGGGIF.

This clone came up once. This rearrangement joins TRBV5-4 to TRBJ1-4; no clear D. The CDR3 runs to 16 residues. Trimming took 0 bases from V and 8 from J, leaving 17 bases between them. CDR1 and CDR2 from the germline V gene are SGHNT and YYREEE (reference sequence). The CDR3 is CASSLESGVSGEKLFF. The CDR3 region has the DNA TGTGCCAGCAGCTTGGAATCGGGCGTATCGGGGGAAAAACTGTTTTTT.

V is TRBV30 and J is TRBJ1-5; D is undetermined. Germline V gives CDR1 GTSNPN, CDR2 SVGIG (reference sequence). The CDR3 covers 16 residues. Trimming took off 0 bases at V and 0 bases at J, with 12 bases between the two ends. The CDR3, as DNA: TGTGCCTGGAGTGTACGGAGGCAGATTAGCAATCAGCCCCAGCATTTT. It codes for CAWSVRRQISNQPQHF.

This clone showed up just a few times. The rearrangement links TRBV11-2 to TRBJ2-3; 7 bases are shared with TRBD1. Germline-derived CDR1 and CDR2 are SGHAT and FQNNGV. The CDR3 sequence is 15 residues long. J gave up 4 bases and V 8 bases, and 12 bases lay outside the gene matches. The CDR3 loop is CASGPGQIRPDTQYF. The CDR3 DNA is TGTGCCAGCGGACCGGGACAGATTAGACCAGATACGCAGTATTTT.

Only one count was recorded for this clone. V gene TRBV7-6 combines with J gene TRBJ2-2, with D possibly matching TRBD1 (5 bases). The CDR3 extends over 16 amino acids. V shed 1 base and J shed 0 bases, with 9 bases lying between them. The germline gives CDR1 SGHVS, CDR2 FNYEAQ. The DNA of the CDR3 is TGTGCCAGCAGCTTAGGGGCAGGGACGAACACCGGGGAGCTGTTTTTT. Residues: CASSLGAGTNTGELFF. The complete variable domain, with remaining parts taken from reference TRBV7-6 and TRBJ2-2, reads GAGVSQSPRYKVTKRGQDVALRCDPISGHVSLYWYRQALGQGPEFLTYFNYEAQQDKSGLPNDRFSAERPEGSISTLTIQRTEQRDSAMYRCASSLGAGTNTGELFFGEGSRLTVL.

This chain uses TRBV7-2 with TRBJ1-2; the match to TRBD1 covers 7 bases. CDR1 SGHTA and CDR2 FQGNSA come from the germline V gene. V dropped 5 bases and J dropped 1; count of bases not matched to a gene: 4. The CDR3 covers 14 residues. CDR3 nucleotide sequence: TGTGCCAGCAGCCCCCAGGGGGTTAACTATGGCTACACCTTC. Protein: CASSPQGVNYGYTF.

The chain employs TRBV19 and TRBJ1-6; tentative D call: TRBD1 (5 bases). The CDR3 length is 15 residues. V dropped 2 bases and J dropped 5 bases, with 10 bases sitting between them. Germline V gives CDR1 LNHDA, CDR2 SQIVND (reference sequence). CDR3 sequence reads: CASSISDSHNSPLHF. CDR3 DNA: TGTGCCAGTAGTATATCTGACAGCCATAATTCACCCCTCCACTTT.

This clone was found once. The CDR3 loop reads CASSARENFYEQYF. DNA for the CDR3: TGTGCCAGCTCAGCCCGGGAAAATTTTTACGAGCAGTACTTC. The rearrangement uses TRBV18 and TRBJ2-7; a possible D gene is TRBD2 (5 bases). V was clipped by 5 bases and J by 4 bases, with 15 bases between them. This CDR3 has 14 amino acids. Germline-derived CDR1 and CDR2 are KGHSH and LQKENI.

The rearrangement links TRBV6-2 or TRBV6-3 to TRBJ1-1; no reliable D call. The CDR3 is 13 amino acids. Germline V gene lookup returns CDR1 MNHEY and CDR2 SVGEGT. V was shortened by 2 bases and J by 1 base, with 5 bases between the two germline ends. The CDR3 coding sequence is TGTGCCAGCAGTTACCGACAGAACACTGAAGCTTTCTTT. Protein: CASSYRQNTEAFF.

The V call is TRBV6-2 or TRBV6-3, the J call TRBJ1-5; D might be TRBD1 (5 bases). From germline, CDR1 is MNHEY and CDR2 SVGEGT. V was trimmed by 2 bases and J by 4 bases, leaving 27 bases between them. This CDR3 spans 20 amino acids. For the CDR3, the DNA is TGTGCCAGCAGTTACGCCCGCCGGGCAGGGCTCTCAGTGAGGAATCAGCCCCAGCATTTT. Translated, it gives CASSYARRAGLSVRNQPQHF.

The chain combines TRBV5-1 with TRBJ2-1; 9 bases line up with TRBD2. CDR1 SGHRS and CDR2 YFSETQ come from the germline V gene. V trimming: 4 bases; J trimming: 6 bases; junction bases outside the gene matches: 11. The CDR3 has 16 amino acids. The chain's CDR3 is CASSVLGGGAVNEQFF. The CDR3 bases are TGCGCCAGCAGCGTTCTGGGCGGGGGGGCAGTCAATGAGCAGTTCTTC.

The chain is built from TRBV10-3 and TRBJ1-5; TRBD1 is a possible D gene (5 bases). The CDR3 has 13 residues. Deletions cut 5 bases from V and 5 bases from J, with 10 bases between. Germline CDR1 reads ENHRY; CDR2 reads SYGVKD. The CDR3 spells CAISNTGDQPQHF. CDR3 in DNA: TGTGCCATCAGTAATACGGGGGATCAGCCCCAGCATTTT.

The chain carries TRBV2 and TRBJ1-1; TRBD1 aligns across 7 bases. The CDR3 totals 14 residues. Germline V gene data show CDR1 as SNHLY and CDR2 as FYNNEI. Trimming took 3 bases from V and 3 from J; bases not matched to a gene: 4. CDR3 sequence reads: CASSEFQGDTEAFF. CDR3 bases: TGTGCCAGCAGTGAGTTTCAGGGGGACACTGAAGCTTTCTTT.

The chain joins TRBV4-3 to TRBJ2-2, with 14 bases aligning to TRBD2. Germline-derived CDR1 and CDR2 are LGHNA and YSLEER. J lost 6 bases, V lost 1 base, and 4 bases had no gene match. The CDR3 is 17 amino acids. The CDR3 nucleotides are TGCGCCAGCAGCCAAGGACTAGCGGGGGGGTGGTCCGGGGAGCTGTTTTTT. As protein: CASSQGLAGGWSGELFF.

This chain joins TRBV6-6 and TRBJ2-7; 7 bases agree with TRBD2. V lost 6 bases to trimming and J lost 6 bases; unmatched junction nucleotides: 5. This CDR3 has 12 residues. Germline V CDR1 and CDR2: MNHNY, SVGAGI (reference sequence). This CDR3 reads CASRRWEGEQYF. The CDR3 DNA reads TGTGCCAGCAGGCGATGGGAGGGCGAGCAGTACTTC.

This clone has more than one count but fewer than ten. V gene TRBV6-5 combines with J gene TRBJ1-1, with D uncertain. The V and J ends lost 8 bases and 3 bases respectively, with 10 bases between them. The CDR3 contains 12 residues. Germline CDR1 is MNHEY and CDR2 is SVGAGI. The CDR3 is CASHNSYTEAFF. The CDR3 DNA sequence: TGTGCCAGCCATAACAGCTACACTGAAGCTTTCTTT.

This clone appeared once. V usage is TRBV5-6 and J usage is TRBJ2-3; D is undetermined. Trimming took off 1 base at V and 2 bases at J, with 5 bases between the two ends. Germline assignment: CDR1 SGHDT and CDR2 YYEEEE. The CDR3 is 13 residues long. The CDR3 region is CASSLRYTDTQYF. For the CDR3, the DNA is TGTGCCAGCAGCTTGCGGTACACAGATACGCAGTATTTT.

V and J are TRBV27 and TRBJ1-1; the D gene is possibly TRBD1 (5 bases). The CDR3 loop spans 14 amino acids. Trimming removed 2 bases from V and 3 bases from J, with 10 bases in between. In germline, CDR1 is MNHEY, CDR2 SMNVEV (reference sequence). The CDR3 loop is CASSLSRADTEAFF. The CDR3 DNA follows: TGTGCCAGCAGTTTAAGCAGGGCTGACACTGAAGCTTTCTTT.

The chain recombines TRBV11-2 with TRBJ2-7; TRBD1 aligns across 9 bases. The CDR3 has 16 amino acids. The V gene end was trimmed by 4 bases and the J gene end by 3 bases; junction bases not matched to a gene: 10. Germline-derived CDR1 and CDR2 are SGHAT and FQNNGV. The DNA of the CDR3 is TGTGCCAGCAGCTACCCCGTCGTGGGACAGGGCTACGAGCAGTACTTC. Its translation is CASSYPVVGQGYEQYF.

This clone was detected once. The J gene is TRBJ1-2, the V gene TRBV9; the D is unclear. Deletions cut 0 bases from V and 8 bases from J, with 14 bases between. The CDR3 runs to 14 residues. Germline lookup yields CDR1 SGDLS and CDR2 YYNGEE. CDR3 amino acids: CASSVGDGLGGYTF. The DNA for the CDR3 is TGTGCCAGCAGCGTAGGTGACGGTCTAGGAGGCTACACCTTC.

The CDR3 protein is CASSQLRLAGAFTDTQYF. For the CDR3, the DNA is TGTGCCAGCAGCCAACTACGGCTAGCGGGGGCCTTCACAGATACGCAGTATTTT. V usage is TRBV7-2 and J usage is TRBJ2-3, with 10 bases that match TRBD2. Germline V gives CDR1 SGHTA, CDR2 FQGNSA. The CDR3 has 18 amino acids. J lost 2 bases, V lost 5 bases, and 13 bases had no gene match.